Included here is one T cell receptor beta chain sequence, with context. The data were taken from a study of blood T cell repertoires in COVID-19. Study overall: Both acute and convalescent COVID-19 samples were obtained from the United States, Italy and Spain. The cDNA or gDNA used as material had been derived from T cells, B-cell-depleted T cells, or PBMCs.

Source study methods: Researchers report that nucleated cell counts were estimated from reference gene primer amplification. The protocol was immunoSEQ multiplex PCR, while the TCRdb copy is restricted to in-frame clones and leaves out a portion. D and trimming were read from the DNA, whereas the V and J calls and clone size are those reported in that table. The table shows approximately 150,000 clones, with 65% to 85% occurring only once. CDR1 and CDR2 from the germline V gene are SGHRS and YFSETQ. With 5 bases clipped from V and 6 bases from J, the junction kept 4 bases outside the gene matches. The CDR3 is made up of 13 amino acids.

The chain links TRBV5-1 to TRBJ2-7; TRBD2 agrees at 11 bases. The receptor comes from a man aged 60-69 years with active or convalescent COVID-19. The sample consisted of peripheral blood. In DNA, the CDR3 is TGCGCCAGCAGTCCCGGGACTAGCGGCGAGCAGTACTTC. Translated: CASSPGTSGEQYF.